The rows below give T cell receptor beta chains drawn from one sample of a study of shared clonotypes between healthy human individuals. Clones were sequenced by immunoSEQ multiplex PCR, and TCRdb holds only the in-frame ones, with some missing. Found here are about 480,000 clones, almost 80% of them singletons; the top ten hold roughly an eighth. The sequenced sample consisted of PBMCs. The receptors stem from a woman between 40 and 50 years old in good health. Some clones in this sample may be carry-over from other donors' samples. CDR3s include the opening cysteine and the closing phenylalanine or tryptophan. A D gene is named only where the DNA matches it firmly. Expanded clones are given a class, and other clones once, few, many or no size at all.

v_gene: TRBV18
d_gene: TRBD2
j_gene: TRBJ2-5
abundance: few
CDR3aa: CASSPPLAGIGLETQYF
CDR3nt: TGTGCCAGCTCACCGCCACTAGCGGGAATAGGTTTGGAGACCCAGTACTTC

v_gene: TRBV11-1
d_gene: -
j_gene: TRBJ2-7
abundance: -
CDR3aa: CASSLVGGGSYEQYF
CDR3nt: TGTGCCAGCAGCTTAGTGGGAGGCGGCTCCTACGAGCAGTACTTC

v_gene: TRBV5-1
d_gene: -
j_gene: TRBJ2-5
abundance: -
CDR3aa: CASSQPGAGETQYF
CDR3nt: TGCGCCAGCAGCCAACCGGGGGCGGGGGAGACCCAGTACTTC

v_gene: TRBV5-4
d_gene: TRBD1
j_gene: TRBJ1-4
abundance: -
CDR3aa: CASSQGQGTGNEKLFF
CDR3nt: TGTGCCAGCAGCCAGGGGCAAGGGACAGGGAATGAAAAACTGTTTTTT

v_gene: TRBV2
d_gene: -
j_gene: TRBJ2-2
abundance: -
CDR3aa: CASSVLYIPGELFF
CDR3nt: TGTGCCAGCAGTGTGCTCTATATCCCCGGGGAGCTGTTTTTT

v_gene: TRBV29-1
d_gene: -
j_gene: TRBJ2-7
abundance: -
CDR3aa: CSVGITYEQYF
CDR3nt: TGCAGCGTTGGTATTACCTACGAGCAGTACTTC

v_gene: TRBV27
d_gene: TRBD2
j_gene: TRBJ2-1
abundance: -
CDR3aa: CASGTGLAGVPDEQFF
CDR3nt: TGTGCCAGCGGCACGGGACTAGCGGGAGTCCCCGATGAGCAGTTCTTC

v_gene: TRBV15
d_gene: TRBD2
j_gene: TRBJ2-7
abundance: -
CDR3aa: CATSREAGGYEQYF
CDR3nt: TGTGCCACCAGCAGAGAAGCGGGAGGGTACGAGCAGTACTTC

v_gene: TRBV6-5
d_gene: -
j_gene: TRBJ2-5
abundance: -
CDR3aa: CASRPWTVSQETQYF
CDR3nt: TGTGCCAGCAGACCTTGGACAGTTTCCCAAGAGACCCAGTACTTC

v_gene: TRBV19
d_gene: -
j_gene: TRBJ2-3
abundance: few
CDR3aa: CASSSLEGADTQYF
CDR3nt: TGTGCCAGTAGTAGTCTCGAGGGCGCAGATACGCAGTATTTT

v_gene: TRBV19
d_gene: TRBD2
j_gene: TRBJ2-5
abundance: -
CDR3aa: CASSTSGRGETQYF
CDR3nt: TGTGCCAGTTCCACTAGCGGGAGAGGTGAGACCCAGTACTTC

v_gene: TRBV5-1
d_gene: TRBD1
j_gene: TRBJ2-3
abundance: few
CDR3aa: CASGQGNTDTQYF
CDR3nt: TGCGCCAGCGGACAGGGAAACACAGATACGCAGTATTTT

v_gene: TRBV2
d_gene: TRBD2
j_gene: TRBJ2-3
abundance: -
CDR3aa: CASAGRAMADTQYF
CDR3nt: TGTGCCAGCGCGGGGAGGGCCATGGCAGATACGCAGTATTTT

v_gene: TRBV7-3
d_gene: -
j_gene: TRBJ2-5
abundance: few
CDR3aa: CASSSQHQETQYF
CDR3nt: TGTGCCAGCAGCTCTCAGCACCAAGAGACCCAGTACTTC

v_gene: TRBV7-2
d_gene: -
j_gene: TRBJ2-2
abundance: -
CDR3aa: CASSLHPGLGTGELFF
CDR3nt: TGTGCCAGCAGCTTACATCCGGGACTGGGGACCGGGGAGCTGTTTTTT

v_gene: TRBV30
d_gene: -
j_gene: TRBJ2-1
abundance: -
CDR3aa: CAWNELSGYNEQFF
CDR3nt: TGTGCCTGGAACGAACTTAGCGGTTACAATGAGCAGTTCTTC

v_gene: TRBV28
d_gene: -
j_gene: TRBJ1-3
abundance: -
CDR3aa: CASSLFSFSGNTIYF
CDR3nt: TGTGCCAGCAGTTTATTTTCCTTCTCTGGAAACACCATATATTTT

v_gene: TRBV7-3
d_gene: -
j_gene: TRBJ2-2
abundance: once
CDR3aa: CASSLSIGSNTGELFF
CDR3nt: TGTGCCAGCAGCTTAAGTATCGGCAGTAACACCGGGGAGCTGTTTTTT

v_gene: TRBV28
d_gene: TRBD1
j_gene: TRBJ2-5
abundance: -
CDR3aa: CASSPGGQGLETQYF
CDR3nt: TGTGCCAGCAGTCCCGGGGGACAGGGGCTAGAGACCCAGTACTTC

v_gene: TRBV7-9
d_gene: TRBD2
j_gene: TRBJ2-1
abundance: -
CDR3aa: CASSWGLAGYNEQFF
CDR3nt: TGTGCCAGCAGCTGGGGACTAGCGGGGTACAATGAGCAGTTCTTC

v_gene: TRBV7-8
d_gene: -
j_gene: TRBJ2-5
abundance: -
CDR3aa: CASSLALRETQYF
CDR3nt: TGTGCCAGCAGCTTAGCGCTACGGGAGACCCAGTACTTC

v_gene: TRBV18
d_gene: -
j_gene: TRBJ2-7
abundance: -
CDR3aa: CASSPRGTGRNYEQYF
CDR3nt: TGTGCCAGCTCACCAAGGGGAACAGGACGAAACTACGAGCAGTACTTC

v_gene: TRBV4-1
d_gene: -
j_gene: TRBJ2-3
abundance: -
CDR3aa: CASSPTSDTQYF
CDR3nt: TGCGCCAGCAGCCCGACGTCAGATACGCAGTATTTT

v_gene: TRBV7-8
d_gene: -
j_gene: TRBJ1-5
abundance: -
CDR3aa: CASSVARVGGNQPQHF
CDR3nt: TGTGCCAGCAGCGTAGCGAGGGTGGGGGGTAATCAGCCCCAGCATTTT

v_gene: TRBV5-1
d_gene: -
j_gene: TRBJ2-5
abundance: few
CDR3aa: CASSQEGTQYF
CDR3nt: TGCGCCAGCAGTCAGGAGGGGACCCAGTACTTC

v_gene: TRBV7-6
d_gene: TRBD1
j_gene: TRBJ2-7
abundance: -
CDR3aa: CASSLGGYLYEQYF
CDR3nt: TGTGCCAGCAGCCTAGGGGGCTACCTCTACGAGCAGTACTTC